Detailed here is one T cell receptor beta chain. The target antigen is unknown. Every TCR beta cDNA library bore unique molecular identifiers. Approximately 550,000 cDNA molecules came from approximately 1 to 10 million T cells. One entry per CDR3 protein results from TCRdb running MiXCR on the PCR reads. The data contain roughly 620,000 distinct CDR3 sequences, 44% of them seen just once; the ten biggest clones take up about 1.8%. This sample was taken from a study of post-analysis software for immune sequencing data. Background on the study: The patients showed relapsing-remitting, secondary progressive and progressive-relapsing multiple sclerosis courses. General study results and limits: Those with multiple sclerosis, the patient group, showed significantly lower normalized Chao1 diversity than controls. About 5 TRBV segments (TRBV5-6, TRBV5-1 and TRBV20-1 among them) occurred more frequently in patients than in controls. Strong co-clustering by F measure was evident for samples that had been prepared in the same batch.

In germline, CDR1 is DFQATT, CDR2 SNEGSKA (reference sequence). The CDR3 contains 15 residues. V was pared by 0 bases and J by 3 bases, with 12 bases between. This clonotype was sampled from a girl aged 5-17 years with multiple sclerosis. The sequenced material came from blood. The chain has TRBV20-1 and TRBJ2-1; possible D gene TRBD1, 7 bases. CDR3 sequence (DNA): TGCAGTGCTAGAGACGCGGGACAGATCTACAATGAGCAGTTCTTC. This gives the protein CSARDAGQIYNEQFF.